The entry that follows covers one T cell receptor beta chain sequence. The data originate from a study of blood T cell repertoires in COVID-19. The method was immunoSEQ multiplex PCR; TCRdb's version includes in-frame clones alone and lacks a portion of them. Of some 56,000 clones listed, around nine tenths are singletons. Sequenced sample: peripheral blood. The sequence was collected from a woman aged 60-75 years with COVID-19, enrolled during active disease.

The CDR3: CASSHTGTGDGYTF. In nucleotides, the CDR3 is TGTGCCAGCAGCCATACCGGGACAGGGGATGGCTACACCTTC. The V and J genes are TRBV11-2 and TRBJ1-2, with 10 positions matching TRBD1. The CDR3 is 14 residues long. V trimming: 5 bases; J trimming: 6 bases; junction bases outside the gene matches: 6. CDR1 and CDR2 from the germline V gene are SGHAT and FQNNGV.